This T cell receptor (beta chain) emerged from a study of identical twins. This clonotype showed up many times. Its antigen is not identified. TCRdb redid the calling of the 5' RACE reads with MiXCR, one entry per CDR3 protein. The sample gives 200,000 to 250,000 distinct CDR3 sequences, approximately 7.9% of which show up once; roughly 5% is in the top ten. Study results and caveats: Insertions ran lower in abundant cord blood beta clonotypes, though not in memory repertoires. Weaker excess twin sharing was seen among beta out-of-frame sequences.

The CDR3 spans 15 residues. V shed 1 base and J 8 bases; nucleotides not matched to a gene: 1. Looked up from germline, CDR1 is LGHDT and CDR2 is YNNKEL (reference sequence). This sample also belongs to another study, concerning yellow fever vaccine responses in identical twins. That paper states: In identical twins, vaccine T cell responses appeared partly shared and partly individual.

Material for sequencing was CD8+ T cells sorted from blood. The chain employs TRBV3-1 and TRBJ2-1; 14 bases are a match to TRBD2. The clonotype comes from a woman aged 18-29 years in good health. As DNA, the CDR3 is TGTGCCAGCAGCCAAGGACTAGCGGGGGGGGATGAGCAGTTCTTC. Its translation: CASSQGLAGGDEQFF.